This T cell receptor beta chain was profiled in a study of blood T cell repertoires in COVID-19. This CDR3 spans 15 amino acids. Germline CDR1 DFQATT, CDR2 SNEGSKA (reference sequence). V lost 3 bases, J lost 3 bases, and 15 bases lay in between. Measured with immunoSEQ multiplex PCR; TCRdb has only the in-frame clones, and not every one. This sample yields about 380,000 clones, of which roughly 91% are seen a single time; more than 0.95% belongs to the top ten. This TCR was sampled from a woman aged 18-29 years who had recovered from COVID-19. The sample was PBMCs or T cells enriched from blood (not recorded which). The chain uses TRBV20-1 and TRBJ1-5; possibly TRBD1 for D (5 bases). The CDR3 bases are TGCAGTGCTAGTGGGGCCCCACAAACCAATCAGCCCCAGCATTTT. It yields the protein CSASGAPQTNQPQHF.